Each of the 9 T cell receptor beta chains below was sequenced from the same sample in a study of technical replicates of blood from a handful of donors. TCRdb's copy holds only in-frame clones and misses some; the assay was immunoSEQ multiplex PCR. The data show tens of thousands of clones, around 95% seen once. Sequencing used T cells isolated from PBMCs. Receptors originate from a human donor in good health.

CDR3 coding DNA: TGCGCCAGCAGCTTCCTAGGAGACACCGGGGAGCTGTTTTTT. Its protein is CASSFLGDTGELFF. The chain has TRBV5-1 and TRBJ2-2; no reliable D call. Germline V gene sequence: CDR1 SGHRS, CDR2 YFSETQ. The CDR3 length is 14 residues. The germline V and J ends were trimmed by 2 bases and 3 bases, with 8 bases remaining between them. Looking up the rest from reference TRBV5-1 and TRBJ2-2 gives the full variable domain: KAGVTQTPRYLIKTRGQQVTLSCSPISGHRSVSWYQQTPGQGLQFLFEYFSETQRNKGNFPGRFSGRQFSNSRSEMNVSTLELGDSALYLCASSFLGDTGELFFGEGSRLTVL.

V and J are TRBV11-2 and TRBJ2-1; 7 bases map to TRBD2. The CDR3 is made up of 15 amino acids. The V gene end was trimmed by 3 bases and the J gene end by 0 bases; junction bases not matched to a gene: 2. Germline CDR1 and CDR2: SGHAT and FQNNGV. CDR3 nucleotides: TGTGCCAGCAGCTTGATAGCGGGCTCCTACAATGAGCAGTTCTTC. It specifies CASSLIAGSYNEQFF.

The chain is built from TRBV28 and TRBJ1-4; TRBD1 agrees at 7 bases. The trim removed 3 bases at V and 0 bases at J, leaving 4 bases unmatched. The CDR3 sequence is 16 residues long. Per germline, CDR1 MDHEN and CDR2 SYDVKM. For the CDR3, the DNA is TGTGCCAGCAGTTTCGAGGGGGCCTCAACTAATGAAAAACTGTTTTTT. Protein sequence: CASSFEGASTNEKLFF.

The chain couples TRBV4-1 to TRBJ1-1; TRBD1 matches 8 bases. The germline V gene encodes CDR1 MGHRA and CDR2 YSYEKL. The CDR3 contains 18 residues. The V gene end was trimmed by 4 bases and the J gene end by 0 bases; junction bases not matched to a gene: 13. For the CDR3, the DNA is TGCGCCAGCAGCCCCGGGACAGGCGGGTCCTGGATGAACACTGAAGCTTTCTTT. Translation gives CASSPGTGGSWMNTEAFF.

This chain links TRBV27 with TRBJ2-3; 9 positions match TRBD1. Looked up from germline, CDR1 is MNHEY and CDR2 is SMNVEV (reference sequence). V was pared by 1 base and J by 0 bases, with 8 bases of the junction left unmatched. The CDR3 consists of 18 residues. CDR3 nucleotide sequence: TGTGCCAGCAGTTTATTGGGGACAGGGACATCTAGCACAGATACGCAGTATTTT. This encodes CASSLLGTGTSSTDTQYF.

This CDR3 reads CASSELEGSTYEQYF. CDR3 DNA sequence: TGTGCCAGCAGTGAATTAGAGGGATCGACCTACGAGCAGTACTTC. The J gene is TRBJ2-7, the V gene TRBV25-1; D possibly corresponds to TRBD2 (5 bases). Germline CDR1 is MGHDK and CDR2 is SYGVNS. The CDR3 has 15 amino acids. V shed 1 base and J shed 2 bases, with 12 bases lying between them.

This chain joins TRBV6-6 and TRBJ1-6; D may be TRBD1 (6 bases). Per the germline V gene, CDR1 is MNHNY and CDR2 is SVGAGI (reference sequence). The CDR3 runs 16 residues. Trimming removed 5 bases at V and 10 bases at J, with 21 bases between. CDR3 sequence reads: CASSINRQAFGSPLHF. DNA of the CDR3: TGTGCCAGCAGTATTAACAGACAGGCCTTTGGCTCACCCCTCCACTTT.

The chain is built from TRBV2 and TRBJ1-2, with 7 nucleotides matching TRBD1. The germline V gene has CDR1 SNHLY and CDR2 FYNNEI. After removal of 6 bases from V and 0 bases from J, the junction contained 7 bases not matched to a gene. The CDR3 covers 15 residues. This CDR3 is CASSLGGTANYGYTF. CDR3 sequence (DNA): TGTGCCAGCAGCCTAGGGGGGACAGCTAACTATGGCTACACCTTC.

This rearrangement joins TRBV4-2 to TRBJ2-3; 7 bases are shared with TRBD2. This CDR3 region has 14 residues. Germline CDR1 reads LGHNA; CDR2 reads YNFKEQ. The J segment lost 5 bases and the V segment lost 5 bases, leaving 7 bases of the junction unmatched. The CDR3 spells CASSGGEGQDTQYF. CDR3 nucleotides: TGTGCCAGCAGCGGCGGGGAGGGCCAAGATACGCAGTATTTT.